The rows below give T cell receptor beta chains drawn from one sample of a study of T cells in Graves' hyperthyroidism and ophthalmopathy. TCRdb redid the calling of the multiplex PCR reads with MiXCR, one entry per CDR3 protein. The sample lists hundreds of thousands of distinct CDR3 sequences; around 15% were seen once. The specimen sequenced was blood. The receptors stem from a woman between 18 and 29 years old with Graves' hyperthyroidism. Both conserved end residues are part of each CDR3. The order of the fields is V gene, CDR3 protein.

>TRBV12-3/TRBV12-4
CASSLGLNYEQYF
>TRBV7-3
CASSSTSGGPYEQYF
>TRBV15
CATSRPQGEFDQPQHF
>TRBV20-1
CSATGAEMNTEAFF
>TRBV7-8
CASSLATGGSTEAFF
>TRBV7-9
CASIYSEGPYVEQYF
>TRBV4-2
CASSQFRDSNQPQHF
>TRBV20-1
CSARSRGDSYEQYF
>TRBV28
CASSPPPGKAFF
>TRBV27
CASSLLTGPGELFF
>TRBV7-2
CASSLQTGEADTQYF
>TRBV9
CASSADDLNTEAFF
>TRBV29-1
CSAEAGGTGTQYF
>TRBV28
CASSFDQRVNIQYF
>TRBV12-3/TRBV12-4
CASSITVSEQFF
>TRBV6-1
CASSSPGAPYEQYF
>TRBV7-9
CASSKADRGAFF
>TRBV11-2
CASSSDRGNEQFF
>TRBV11-2
CASSLGDRVRSPLHF
>TRBV6-2/TRBV6-3
CASSYAPSGTDTQYF
>TRBV7-9
CASSFGQGSQSQHF
>TRBV7-9
CASSYIDRVPYGYTF
>TRBV11-1
CASSRDREYSYEQYF
>TRBV18
CASSPDRVVETQYF
>TRBV10-3
CAISESILNSDYEQYF
>TRBV12-3/TRBV12-4
CASSLAPGLLGYTF
>TRBV2
CASSDGSDTGELFF
>TRBV6-5
CASSYSRVKYEQYF
>TRBV14
CASSQEARGDEQYF
>TRBV5-6
CASSLAWGETQYF
>TRBV3-1
CASSQESPYEQYF
>TRBV18
CASSKSGPSSYNEQFF
>TRBV9
CASSVGGDTEAFF
>TRBV5-1
CASSPTSGSGTGELSF
>TRBV6-5
CASSYGLAITGELFF
>TRBV11-2
CASSMDGEQYF
>TRBV9
CASERDGGGDEQFF
>TRBV6-2/TRBV6-3
CASRTVLGGRARNEQFF
>TRBV24-1
CATSRIENTGELFF
>TRBV30
CAWSEASGREVGELFF
>TRBV7-8
CASSKTSGTDTQYF
>TRBV12-5
CASGLGTGFNTGELFF
>TRBV10-3
CAISPTLLAGEGDTQYF
>TRBV29-1
CSVEDSGSEVEKLFF
>TRBV7-9
CASSLLADVDF